The 7 T cell receptor beta chains below all came from one sample that was sequenced in a study of shared clonotypes between healthy human individuals. The method was immunoSEQ multiplex PCR; TCRdb's version includes in-frame clones alone and lacks a portion of them. Of about 2.4 million clones in the sample, 93% were seen once. Sequencing was done on a sample of naive CD4+ T cells from PBMCs. Subset specified: CD45RA+ positively selected. Receptors originate from a man aged 18 to 35 in good health. Some clones in this sample may be carry-over from other donors' samples.

The rearrangement uses TRBV15 and TRBJ1-2; TRBD1 matches at 7 bases. This CDR3 is built from 15 residues. Trimming cost V 1 base and J 4 bases; bases outside gene matches: 6. Per germline, CDR1 LNHNV and CDR2 YYDKDF (reference sequence). CDR3 DNA sequence: TGTGCCACCAGCAGAGGCAGGGGGACGGTCTATGGCTACACCTTC. Protein sequence: CATSRGRGTVYGYTF.

CDR3 protein: CASSLTSVPQETQYF. CDR3 sequence (DNA): TGTGCCAGCAGCTTGACTAGCGTACCCCAAGAGACCCAGTACTTC. V gene TRBV11-2 combines with J gene TRBJ2-5, with 8 bases that match TRBD2. The CDR3 runs to 15 residues. V dropped 3 bases and J dropped 1; count of bases not matched to a gene: 4. Germline CDR1 SGHAT, CDR2 FQNNGV.

The J gene is TRBJ2-2, the V gene TRBV5-4, with 13 bases fitting TRBD2. The V gene end was trimmed by 4 bases and the J gene end by 4 bases; junction bases not matched to a gene: 4. Germline CDR1 is SGHNT and CDR2 is YYREEE (reference sequence). The CDR3 contains 16 residues. The CDR3 is CASSTRTSGSTGELFF. The CDR3 DNA reads as TGTGCCAGCAGCACCCGGACTAGCGGGAGCACCGGGGAGCTGTTTTTT.

The rearrangement links TRBV19 to TRBJ1-4; 7 nucleotides line up with TRBD1. Per the germline V gene, CDR1 is LNHDA and CDR2 is SQIVND (reference sequence). This CDR3 region has 15 residues. V gave up 3 bases and J gave up 4 bases; unmatched junction bases: 5. CDR3 bases: TGTGCCAGTAGTATCCGGGACAGAAATAATGAAAAACTGTTTTTT. This encodes CASSIRDRNNEKLFF.

The gene calls are TRBV9 and TRBJ2-5; the match to TRBD2 covers 7 bases. Germline trimming cut 7 bases from V and 4 bases from J; bases unmatched to any gene: 16. The germline CDR1 and CDR2 sequences are SGDLS and YYNGEE. This CDR3 is 16 amino acids long. This chain's CDR3 is CASGPRGGGEGETQYF. The CDR3 bases are TGTGCCAGCGGGCCCCGGGGAGGAGGGGAGGGAGAGACCCAGTACTTC.

This clone is a singleton in its sample. The V call is TRBV5-1, the J call TRBJ2-5; no firm D call. The CDR3 is 14 amino acids. The V end was cut by 4 bases, the J end by 2 bases, with 12 bases between. From germline, CDR1 is SGHRS and CDR2 YFSETQ. The CDR3 DNA follows: TGCGCCAGCAGCCCCGGTAATTGGCAAGAGACCCAGTACTTC. It is translated as CASSPGNWQETQYF.

The rearrangement links TRBV2 to TRBJ2-3, with unresolved D. The germline gives CDR1 SNHLY, CDR2 FYNNEI. V was shortened by 0 bases and J by 8 bases, with 9 bases between the two germline ends. This CDR3 region has 13 residues. The CDR3 DNA sequence: TGTGCCAGCAGTGAAGCGGGTCGGATTACGCAGTATTTT. It is translated as CASSEAGRITQYF.